This TCR beta chain was observed in a study of blood T cell repertoires in COVID-19. The CDR3 contains 15 residues. With 4 bases clipped from V and 4 bases from J, the junction kept 4 bases outside the gene matches. Germline assignment: CDR1 SNHLY and CDR2 FYNNEI. Sequencing was performed with immunoSEQ multiplex PCR; in TCRdb, only in-frame clones are kept and a portion is missing. The sample holds approximately 160,000 clones, about nine tenths seen once. This chain connects TRBV2 to TRBJ2-3; TRBD2 agrees at 11 bases. The receptor was isolated from a woman in her 70s with acute or convalescent COVID-19. Sequencing input: peripheral blood. The CDR3 nucleotides are TGTGCCAGCAGTGGACTAGCGGGAACCGCAGATACGCAGTATTTT. Translated: CASSGLAGTADTQYF. The whole variable domain, remainder taken from reference TRBV2 and TRBJ2-3, is EPEVTQTPSHQVTQMGQEVILRCVPISNHLYFYWYRQILGQKVEFLVSFYNNEISEKSEIFDDQFSVERPDGSNFTLKIRSTKLEDSAMYFCASSGLAGTADTQYFGPGTRLTVL.